Each of the 23 T cell receptor beta chains below was sequenced from the same sample in a study of CD8+ T cells in alopecia areata. Extraction and reverse transcription of RNA yielded cDNA as the sequencing template. Produced via immunoSEQ multiplex PCR; TCRdb's table is partial and in-frame only. The sample includes more than 150,000 clones, around 58% of them seen just once. Treatment noted: oral pan-JAK inhibitor, 5-10 mg twice daily. Material: CD8+ T cells sorted from blood, obtained at week 24, from a patient treated with tofacitinib. The receptors were gathered from a human donor with alopecia areata.

This clone has a handful of counts. This chain links TRBV14 with TRBJ1-4; D is unresolved. Germline CDR1 SGHDN, CDR2 FVKESK. The length of the CDR3 is 14 residues. With 2 bases removed from V and 0 bases from J, the gap between germline ends came to 4 bases. DNA of the CDR3: TGTGCCAGCAGCCAACTCGCAACTAATGAAAAACTGTTTTTT. Translating it yields CASSQLATNEKLFF.

The genes are TRBV7-9 and TRBJ2-2; tentative D call: TRBD2 (5 bases). This CDR3 contains 15 residues. CDR1 is SEHNR, CDR2 FQNEAQ, per germline (reference sequence). Between the trimmed V and J ends, which lost 1 base and 3 bases, there was a span of 9 bases. The CDR3 DNA is TGTGCCAGCAGCTTAGGTTTCGGGGACACCGGGGAGCTGTTTTTT. It encodes CASSLGFGDTGELFF. Looking up the rest from reference TRBV7-9 and TRBJ2-2 gives the full variable domain: DTGVSQNPRHKITKRGQNVTFRCDPISEHNRLYWYRQTLGQGPEFLTYFQNEAQLEKSRLLSDRFSAERPKGSFSTLEIQRTEQGDSAMYLCASSLGFGDTGELFFGEGSRLTVL.

This chain joins TRBV4-1 and TRBJ2-7; tentatively, D is TRBD2 (5 bases). Per germline, CDR1 MGHRA and CDR2 YSYEKL. This CDR3 has 14 residues. V lost 1 base and J lost 2, with 9 bases in between. CDR3: CASSQVDGTYEQYF. DNA of the CDR3: TGCGCCAGCAGCCAAGTGGACGGGACCTACGAGCAGTACTTC.

The chain couples TRBV13 to TRBJ2-1, with TRBD2 matching 7 bases. CDR3 length: 16 amino acids. Germline trimming cut 5 bases from V and 3 bases from J; bases unmatched to any gene: 10. Germline assignment: CDR1 PRHDT and CDR2 FYEKMQ (reference sequence). The CDR3: CASSQSTSEHYNEQFF. Written as DNA, the CDR3 is TGTGCCAGCAGCCAGAGCACTAGCGAACACTACAATGAGCAGTTCTTC.

The chain recombines TRBV5-1 with TRBJ2-3; no definite D call. This CDR3 is 14 amino acids long. In germline, CDR1 is SGHRS, CDR2 YFSETQ. The V end was cut by 1 base, the J end by 2 bases, with 8 bases between. The CDR3 loop is CASSLTTDTDTQYF. Here the CDR3 DNA reads TGCGCCAGCAGCTTGACAACTGACACAGATACGCAGTATTTT.

There are a few counts of this clone. V is TRBV29-1 and J is TRBJ2-7; 11 bases map to TRBD2. V dropped 1 base and J dropped 2; count of bases not matched to a gene: 1. CDR1 is SQVTM, CDR2 ANQGSEA, per germline. This CDR3 is built from 14 residues. CDR3: CSVEGLAGTYEQYF. Written as DNA, the CDR3 is TGCAGCGTTGAAGGACTAGCGGGGACCTACGAGCAGTACTTC.

The chain combines TRBV2 with TRBJ1-1; D possibly corresponds to TRBD1 (6 bases). The CDR3 has 14 amino acids. Germline V gives CDR1 SNHLY, CDR2 FYNNEI. V was cut by 8 bases and J by 4 bases, with 17 bases left in between. In nucleotides, the CDR3 is TGTGCCAGCCCCGGGGGGCCCGCGGGCACTGAAGCTTTCTTT. Amino acids: CASPGGPAGTEAFF.

The chain uses TRBV9 and TRBJ2-1; perhaps TRBD2 as D (5 bases). CDR1 and CDR2 (germline): SGDLS, YYNGEE. This CDR3 is 15 amino acids long. The germline V and J ends were trimmed by 0 bases and 4 bases, with 11 bases remaining between them. CDR3 sequence: CASSVAVGEYNEQFF. The CDR3 bases are TGTGCCAGCAGCGTAGCGGTCGGGGAATACAATGAGCAGTTCTTC.

This chain links TRBV6-1 with TRBJ1-1; TRBD1 agrees at 7 bases. The CDR3 totals 12 residues. The trim removed 10 bases at V and 2 bases at J, leaving 4 bases unmatched. Germline V CDR1 and CDR2: MNHNS, SASEGT. The CDR3 DNA reads TGTGCCATCCCAGGGGGAAACACTGAAGCTTTCTTT. This translates into CAIPGGNTEAFF.

This rearrangement joins TRBV30 to TRBJ1-2; TRBD1 agrees at 7 bases. CDR1 is GTSNPN, CDR2 SVGIG, per germline (reference sequence). There are 11 residues in the CDR3. CDR3 amino acids: CAWDSNYGYTF. The CDR3 DNA is TGTGCATGGGACAGCAACTATGGCTACACCTTC. The full variable domain, with the rest looked up from reference TRBV30 and TRBJ1-2, is SQTIHQWPATLVQPVGSPLSLECTVEGTSNPNLYWYRQAAGRGLQLLFYSVGIGQISSEVPQNLSASRPQDRQFILSSKKLLLSDSGFYLCAWDSNYGYTFGSGTRLTVV.

This clone was seen just once. The DNA of the CDR3 is TGTGCCAGCAGCTTAGGAGTACCTCGGGATACGCAGTATTTT. It translates to CASSLGVPRDTQYF. This sequence joins TRBV13 and TRBJ2-3; D gene ambiguous. Germline V gene lookup returns CDR1 PRHDT and CDR2 FYEKMQ (reference sequence). CDR3 length equals 14 residues. V shed 0 bases and J shed 6 bases, with 10 bases lying between them.

CDR3 amino acids: CATLRGRHTQYF. Written as DNA, the CDR3 is TGTGCCACCCTCCGAGGGCGCCATACGCAGTATTTT. The rearrangement joins TRBV21-1 to TRBJ2-3; the table's D call of TRBD2 was not tested on the DNA. TRBV21-1 is given as a pseudogene. The CDR3 runs 12 residues.

V and J are TRBV15 and TRBJ2-2, with unresolved D. The CDR3 is 14 residues long. Trimming shortened V by 3 bases and J by 6 bases, and 11 bases separated the two germline ends. Germline V gives CDR1 LNHNV, CDR2 YYDKDF (reference sequence). The CDR3 sequence is CATSSRVGAGELFF. The CDR3, as DNA: TGTGCCACCAGCAGTAGGGTTGGCGCCGGGGAGCTGTTTTTT.

The V gene is TRBV6-6, the J gene TRBJ1-6, with D uncertain. The CDR3 is 13 amino acids. Germline V lookup: CDR1 MNHNY, CDR2 SVGAGI (reference sequence). Trimming removed 1 base from V and 12 bases from J, with 10 bases in between. The DNA of the CDR3 is TGTGCCAGCAGTTACTTCTCATCAGAACCCCTCCACTTT. As protein: CASSYFSSEPLHF.

V is TRBV7-8 and J is TRBJ2-3; possibly TRBD1 or TRBD2 for D (6 bases each). The ends were cut back, 7 bases at V and 5 bases at J, with 16 bases in the middle. Germline V gene lookup returns CDR1 SGHVS and CDR2 FQNEAQ. The CDR3 sequence is 14 residues long. The CDR3: CASTPTGGEDTQYF. As DNA, the CDR3 is TGTGCCAGCACCCCGACAGGCGGGGAAGATACGCAGTATTTT.

The chain couples TRBV13 to TRBJ2-3; TRBD2 agrees at 8 bases. The CDR3 is 14 amino acids. Trimming took 7 bases from V and 1 from J; bases not matched to a gene: 4. Germline assignment: CDR1 PRHDT and CDR2 FYEKMQ (reference sequence). CDR3 amino acids: CASKRGGRTDTQYF. The CDR3 nucleotides read TGTGCCAGCAAACGGGGGGGCCGCACAGATACGCAGTATTTT.

In this sample, this clone turned up a few times. This chain links TRBV7-9 with TRBJ1-4; D unresolved. Deletions cut 8 bases from V and 7 bases from J, with 17 bases between. The CDR3 loop spans 14 amino acids. Germline assignment: CDR1 SEHNR and CDR2 FQNEAQ (reference sequence). The CDR3 DNA reads TGTGCCAGCTTAAACGAAGCTGTCGGTGAAAAACTGTTTTTT. As protein: CASLNEAVGEKLFF.

The rearrangement links TRBV13 to TRBJ1-6, with D perhaps TRBD1 (6 bases). The CDR3 loop spans 15 amino acids. Trimming cost V 5 bases and J 7 bases, with 15 bases left between them. Germline V gene lookup returns CDR1 PRHDT and CDR2 FYEKMQ (reference sequence). The CDR3 sequence is CASSPSDSDNSPLHF. The DNA of the CDR3 is TGTGCCAGCAGCCCTTCGGACAGTGACAATTCACCCCTCCACTTT.

The chain recombines TRBV7-9 with TRBJ2-7; D unresolved. Germline loops: CDR1 SEHNR, CDR2 FQNEAQ (reference sequence). The germline V and J ends were trimmed by 11 bases and 7 bases, with 18 bases remaining between them. CDR3 length equals 12 residues. The CDR3 region has the DNA TGTGCCGGGAAGGGATTCACGGAGGAGCAGTACTTC. It codes for CAGKGFTEEQYF.

The V call is TRBV4-2, the J call TRBJ2-7; 15 bases map to TRBD2. This CDR3 comprises 17 residues. CDR1 is LGHNA and CDR2 is YNFKEQ in the germline V gene. The V gene end was trimmed by 3 bases and the J gene end by 4 bases; junction bases not matched to a gene: 7. CDR3 sequence reads: CASSHGGLAGGLYEQYF. The DNA for the CDR3 is TGTGCCAGCAGCCACGGAGGACTAGCGGGGGGGCTGTACGAGCAGTACTTC.

The chain has TRBV5-1 and TRBJ2-1; D call uncertain. CDR1 SGHRS and CDR2 YFSETQ come from the germline V gene. V lost 0 bases to trimming and J lost 0 bases, with 10 bases between them. This CDR3 is built from 16 residues. As DNA, the CDR3 is TGCGCCAGCAGCTTGGACCCTACCTACTCCTACAATGAGCAGTTCTTC. This gives the protein CASSLDPTYSYNEQFF.

V usage is TRBV6-5 and J usage is TRBJ2-3; 7 nucleotides agree with TRBD2. Losses at the gene ends were 5 bases for V and 6 bases for J; bases not matched to a gene: 5. CDR3 length equals 13 residues. The germline gives CDR1 MNHEY, CDR2 SVGAGI. The CDR3 region is CASSTHGGDTQYF. Written as DNA, the CDR3 is TGTGCCAGCAGTACCCACGGGGGGGATACGCAGTATTTT.

V usage is TRBV27 and J usage is TRBJ1-2; D ambiguous. This CDR3 contains 14 residues. Germline values: CDR1 MNHEY, CDR2 SMNVEV (reference sequence). Between the trimmed V and J ends, which lost 0 bases and 2 bases, there was a span of 7 bases. CDR3 in amino acids: CASSLSGGNYGYTF. The DNA of the CDR3 is TGTGCCAGCAGTTTATCGGGAGGGAACTATGGCTACACCTTC.